This is a list of T cell receptor beta chains from one sample in a study of T cells after yellow fever vaccination. TCRdb used MiXCR to reprocess the 5' RACE reads, holding one entry per CDR3 protein. The sample has about 340,000 distinct CDR3 sequences, 8% to 10% seen once. The sample consisted of PBMCs, taken on the day of the first yellow fever vaccination. These receptors originate from a man between 18 and 35 years old who received the YFV17D yellow fever vaccine. Each CDR3 is given with its conserved first and last residue. The order of the fields is J gene, V gene, clone size, D gene, CDR3 DNA, CDR3 protein. The D gene is left open where the match is weak. For some rows the clone size is stated as once, few or many, or as a class when expanded; others skip it.

>TRBJ2-3|TRBV29-1|many|NA
TGCAGCGTTACCGGGACGGATACAGATACGCAGTATTTT
CSVTGTDTDTQYF
>TRBJ2-3|TRBV5-1|NA|NA
TGCGCCAGCAGCTTGATTGGGGGGGCCATCACAGATACGCAGTATTTT
CASSLIGGAITDTQYF
>TRBJ1-2|TRBV12-3/TRBV12-4|many|NA
TGTGCCAGCAGTTTCGACAGAAACTATGGCTACACCTTC
CASSFDRNYGYTF
>TRBJ1-4|TRBV12-3/TRBV12-4|NA|NA
TGTGCCAGCAGTTTATGGACAACCCGAAGTGGACCTGAAAAACTGTTTTTT
CASSLWTTRSGPEKLFF
>TRBJ1-6|TRBV15|NA|NA
TGTGCCACCAGCAGAGATCGGGGGTATAATTCACCCCTCCACTTT
CATSRDRGYNSPLHF
>TRBJ1-4|TRBV29-1|NA|NA
TGCAGCGCTAGACACTCAACTAATGAAAAACTGTTTTTT
CSARHSTNEKLFF
>TRBJ2-7|TRBV12-3/TRBV12-4|NA|NA
TGTGCCAGCACTTTAGGACAGACCTACGAGCAGTACTTC
CASTLGQTYEQYF
>TRBJ2-1|TRBV12-3/TRBV12-4|few|NA
TGTGCCAGCAGTTTCGGGGGGCAATACAATGAGCAGTTCTTC
CASSFGGQYNEQFF
>TRBJ2-1|TRBV20-1|few|NA
TGCAGTGCTTTTAGCAACAATGAGCAGTTCTTC
CSAFSNNEQFF
>TRBJ2-1|TRBV5-1|many|TRBD2
TGCGCCAGCAGCTTCGGAAGCGGGAGTTACAATGAGCAGTTCTTC
CASSFGSGSYNEQFF
>TRBJ1-5|TRBV6-2/TRBV6-3|many|NA
TGTGCCAGCAGTTACAGGGGCCCAGGCCTCGATCAGCCCCAGCATTTT
CASSYRGPGLDQPQHF
>TRBJ1-3|TRBV27|NA|NA
TGTGCCAGCAGTTTACGGGGGGCTGGCGGAAACACCATATATTTT
CASSLRGAGGNTIYF
>TRBJ2-3|TRBV12-3/TRBV12-4|many|TRBD2
TGTGCCAGCAGTCGGGGACTAGCGGGGGGTGGGAGAGATACGCAGTATTTT
CASSRGLAGGGRDTQYF
>TRBJ2-6|TRBV4-2|NA|NA
TGTGCCAGCAGCCAAGATGGACCCGGGGCCAACGTCCTGACTTTC
CASSQDGPGANVLTF
>TRBJ1-5|TRBV3-1|few|NA
TGTGCCAGCAGCCAAGATGTGGGGGCCGGCAATCAGCCCCAGCATTTT
CASSQDVGAGNQPQHF
>TRBJ2-3|TRBV12-3/TRBV12-4|few|NA
TGTGCCAGCATCCCTTCGTCGGCAGATACGCAGTATTTT
CASIPSSADTQYF
>TRBJ2-1|TRBV7-9|many|TRBD2
TGTGCCAGCAGCTACCTTGGGCGGGGGGGCACCCATGAGCAGTTCTTC
CASSYLGRGGTHEQFF
>TRBJ2-3|TRBV9|NA|NA
TGTGCCAGCAGCTACTACACGACAGATACGCAGTATTTT
CASSYYTTDTQYF
>TRBJ2-1|TRBV20-1|few|TRBD2
TGCAGTGCTAAAAGGTTAAGCGGGGGGGGAAATGAGCAGTTCTTC
CSAKRLSGGGNEQFF
>TRBJ2-1|TRBV12-3/TRBV12-4|few|NA
TGTGCCAGCAGTCACGGGACATCCCCGGGTGAGCAGTTCTTC
CASSHGTSPGEQFF
>TRBJ2-3|TRBV6-1|many|NA
TGTGCCAGCAGTCGAGGGGCCGACACAGATACGCAGTATTTT
CASSRGADTDTQYF
>TRBJ2-1|TRBV5-1|many|TRBD1
TGCGCCAGCAGCTCAAAAGGAACGGGAACGGGACAGGGCTACAATGAGCAGTTCTTC
CASSSKGTGTGQGYNEQFF